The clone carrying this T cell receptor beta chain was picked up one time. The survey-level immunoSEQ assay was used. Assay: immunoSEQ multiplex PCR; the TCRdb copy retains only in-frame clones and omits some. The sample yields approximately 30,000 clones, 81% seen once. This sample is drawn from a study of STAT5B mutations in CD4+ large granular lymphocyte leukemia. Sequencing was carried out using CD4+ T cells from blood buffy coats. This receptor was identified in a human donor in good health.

The CDR3 DNA reads as TGTGCCAGTAGTATACCGGGCTGGGCCGGGGAGCTGTTTTTT. Translating gives CASSIPGWAGELFF. This sequence joins TRBV19 and TRBJ2-2; D is uncertain. V shed 2 bases and J shed 6 bases, with 10 bases lying between them. Germline-derived CDR1 and CDR2 are LNHDA and SQIVND (reference sequence). CDR3 length: 14 residues.